Sequencing of this T cell receptor (beta chain) was carried out in a study of cytomegalovirus exposure and HLA in healthy donors. About the research overall: When 350 to 500 donors were genotyped, roughly 82% of them were found to fall in the Caucasian-associated ancestry cluster.

The study ran its PCR with 60 Vbeta and 13 Jbeta primers. TCRdb's table, derived via immunoSEQ multiplex PCR, lists solely in-frame clones and lacks some. There are 100,000 or so clones in the sample; more than 65% occur only once, and 10% to 13% lies in the top ten. Study-level findings and limits: Later analysis associated a missense DCLRE1C variant with TCR beta V- and J-gene trimming. There were reportedly fewer N-insertions in an Asian-associated ancestry cluster than the roughly 670-donor mean, in a later analysis. Across HLA loci, a later analysis found differing TCR association rates, with DRB1 most and HLA-C fewest.

This clone has just one count. The antigen is unknown. V lost 0 bases, J lost 3 bases, and 2 bases stayed unmatched. Germline V CDR1 and CDR2: SGHRS, YFSETQ. The CDR3 is 14 amino acids. This clonotype originated in a human donor in good health. The chain is built from TRBV5-1 and TRBJ2-5; 7 bases map to TRBD1. Sample: PBMCs. The CDR3 nucleotides are TGCGCCAGCAGCTTGGTTGGGACAGAAGAGACCCAGTACTTC. It specifies CASSLVGTEETQYF.